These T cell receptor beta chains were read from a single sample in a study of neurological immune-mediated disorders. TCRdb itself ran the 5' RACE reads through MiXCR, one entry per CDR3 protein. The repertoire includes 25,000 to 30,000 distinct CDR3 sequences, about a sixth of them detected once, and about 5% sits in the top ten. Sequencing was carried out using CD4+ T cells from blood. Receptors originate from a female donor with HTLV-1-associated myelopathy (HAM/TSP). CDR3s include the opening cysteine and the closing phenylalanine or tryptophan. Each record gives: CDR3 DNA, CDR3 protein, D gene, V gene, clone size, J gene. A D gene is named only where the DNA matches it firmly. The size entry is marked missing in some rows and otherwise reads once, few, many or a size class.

CDR3nt: TGTGCCAGCAATAATGGAATCTCCTATAATTCACCCCTCCACTTT; CDR3aa: CASNNGISYNSPLHF; d_gene: NA; v_gene: TRBV9; abundance: NA; j_gene: TRBJ1-6
CDR3nt: TGCAGTGCTAGAGAGCCCATACGGGAAAAACTGTTTTTT; CDR3aa: CSAREPIREKLFF; d_gene: NA; v_gene: TRBV20-1; abundance: NA; j_gene: TRBJ1-4
CDR3nt: TGTGCCAGCAGCCAAGATTTCAGGGGGCAGAATGAAAAACTGTTTTTT; CDR3aa: CASSQDFRGQNEKLFF; d_gene: TRBD1; v_gene: TRBV4-2; abundance: many; j_gene: TRBJ1-4
CDR3nt: TGCAGTGCTGTCACAGGGCCTGAAGCTTTCTTT; CDR3aa: CSAVTGPEAFF; d_gene: NA; v_gene: TRBV20-1; abundance: many; j_gene: TRBJ1-1
CDR3nt: TGTGCCAGCAGCCAAGGCCAGGTTTCCGGGGAGCTGTTTTTT; CDR3aa: CASSQGQVSGELFF; d_gene: NA; v_gene: TRBV3-1; abundance: many; j_gene: TRBJ2-2
CDR3nt: TGTGCCTGGAGGAAGAACACTGAAGCTTTCTTT; CDR3aa: CAWRKNTEAFF; d_gene: NA; v_gene: TRBV30; abundance: NA; j_gene: TRBJ1-1
CDR3nt: TGTGCCACCAGTGAGCAGGCCCCTGGTCTGGAGACCCAGTACTTC; CDR3aa: CATSEQAPGLETQYF; d_gene: NA; v_gene: TRBV24-1; abundance: many; j_gene: TRBJ2-5
CDR3nt: TGTGCCAGCAGTTACTCACTGGGCGGGGGCTACGAGCAGTACTTC; CDR3aa: CASSYSLGGGYEQYF; d_gene: TRBD2; v_gene: TRBV6-5; abundance: NA; j_gene: TRBJ2-7
CDR3nt: TGTGCCAGCTCACCGGGACAGGACTACAATGAGCAGTTCTTC; CDR3aa: CASSPGQDYNEQFF; d_gene: TRBD1; v_gene: TRBV18; abundance: many; j_gene: TRBJ2-1
CDR3nt: TGCAGTGCTAGAGATGGAGGGACTTATCGCACAGATACGCAGTATTTT; CDR3aa: CSARDGGTYRTDTQYF; d_gene: NA; v_gene: TRBV20-1; abundance: many; j_gene: TRBJ2-3
CDR3nt: TGCGCCAGCAGCTTGTATCTGGGGGCCACCCAAGAGACCCAGTACTTC; CDR3aa: CASSLYLGATQETQYF; d_gene: NA; v_gene: TRBV5-1; abundance: many; j_gene: TRBJ2-5
CDR3nt: TGTGCCAGCAGTTACTCGGCGGGAACCTCTAACTATGGCTACACCTTC; CDR3aa: CASSYSAGTSNYGYTF; d_gene: NA; v_gene: TRBV6-5; abundance: medium-sized; j_gene: TRBJ1-2
CDR3nt: TGTGACAGCGGGAGAAGAGGGTTTGGGGGAGTTTTGGATACGCAGTATTTT; CDR3aa: CDSGRRGFGGVLDTQYF; d_gene: TRBD2; v_gene: TRBV2; abundance: NA; j_gene: TRBJ2-3
CDR3nt: TGTGCCATCCAGCGGCAGCTCCGGGGTGAAGCTTTCTTT; CDR3aa: CAIQRQLRGEAFF; d_gene: NA; v_gene: TRBV10-3; abundance: many; j_gene: TRBJ1-1
CDR3nt: TGTGCCAGCAGCTTAGCGAGAGGTCTAGCGGAGGAGTGGGACAATGAGCAGTTCTTC; CDR3aa: CASSLARGLAEEWDNEQFF; d_gene: TRBD2; v_gene: TRBV7-9; abundance: NA; j_gene: TRBJ2-1
CDR3nt: TGCGCCAGCAGCTTAGGGACAGCTTTTCGCGGTGATGAAAAACTGTTTTTT; CDR3aa: CASSLGTAFRGDEKLFF; d_gene: TRBD1; v_gene: TRBV5-1; abundance: many; j_gene: TRBJ1-4
CDR3nt: TGCAGTGCTAGGACAAGGGGTTCCGATTACAATGAGCAGTTCTTC; CDR3aa: CSARTRGSDYNEQFF; d_gene: NA; v_gene: TRBV20-1; abundance: NA; j_gene: TRBJ2-1
CDR3nt: TGCGCCAGCAGCTTGTACGATGAGCAGTTCTTC; CDR3aa: CASSLYDEQFF; d_gene: NA; v_gene: TRBV5-1; abundance: many; j_gene: TRBJ2-1
CDR3nt: TGTGCCAGCACGACCCCTTGGTCGTCCTCGCGTGGGTCTGGTAATTCACCCCTCCACTTT; CDR3aa: CASTTPWSSSRGSGNSPLHF; d_gene: NA; v_gene: TRBV3-1; abundance: many; j_gene: TRBJ1-6
CDR3nt: TGCAGTGCTAGAGGAGCAGGGGGCTCTGGAAACACCATATATTTT; CDR3aa: CSARGAGGSGNTIYF; d_gene: TRBD1; v_gene: TRBV20-1; abundance: many; j_gene: TRBJ1-3
CDR3nt: TGCAGCGTCGAGGTCGATGGCTACACCTTC; CDR3aa: CSVEVDGYTF; d_gene: NA; v_gene: TRBV29-1; abundance: many; j_gene: TRBJ1-2
CDR3nt: TGCGCCAGCAGCCAAGATAGGGGTCGGGGTGCAGATACACAGTATTTT; CDR3aa: CASSQDRGRGADTQYF; d_gene: NA; v_gene: TRBV4-3; abundance: NA; j_gene: TRBJ2-3
CDR3nt: TGTGCCAGCAGTCACAGGGCAGTCTCCTACGAGCAGTACTTC; CDR3aa: CASSHRAVSYEQYF; d_gene: NA; v_gene: TRBV6-5; abundance: many; j_gene: TRBJ2-7
CDR3nt: TGTGCCAGCACCACGGACAGGGAAGAGACCCAGTACTTC; CDR3aa: CASTTDREETQYF; d_gene: TRBD1; v_gene: TRBV2; abundance: many; j_gene: TRBJ2-5